The clone carrying this T cell receptor (beta chain) was seen once. Clones were sequenced by immunoSEQ multiplex PCR, and TCRdb holds only the in-frame ones, with some missing. The sample includes roughly 62,000 clones, roughly nine tenths seen only once; the top ten take about 2.2%. This sample is drawn from a study of cytomegalovirus exposure and HLA in healthy donors. V trimming: 2 bases; J trimming: 10 bases; junction bases outside the gene matches: 4. This CDR3 comprises 12 residues. The germline V gene has CDR1 MNHEY and CDR2 SMNVEV (reference sequence). Sequences were obtained from PBMCs. This clonotype was obtained from a woman in her 30s in good health and CMV-seronegative. This sequence joins TRBV27 and TRBJ1-1; 7 nucleotides agree with TRBD1. The CDR3 nucleotides are TGTGCCAGCAGTTTACTCCAGGGGGTAGCTTTCTTT. It encodes CASSLLQGVAFF.